This T cell receptor (beta chain) emerged from a study of shared clonotypes between healthy human individuals. Background on the study: A couple of female and three male donors aged 18 to 49 were enrolled. Overall study findings and caveats: Researchers sampled blood only, noting tissue repertoires likely differ. A generally larger estimated richness was seen in naive subsets than in memory subsets. How much donors shared clonotypes was expected to be affected by sequencing depth.

TCRdb keeps only in-frame clones here, not all; method: immunoSEQ multiplex PCR. Of over a million clones listed, roughly 95% are singletons. Germline loops: CDR1 MNHEY, CDR2 SVGAGI. Trimming left V 2 bases short and J 10 bases short, with 14 bases between. The CDR3 covers 13 residues. A note on this clone: Its cognate antigen is unknown.

The chain uses TRBV6-5 and TRBJ1-2; D uncertain. Sequenced sample: naive CD4+ T cells sorted from blood. Subset here: CD45RA+ positively selected. The TCR originated in a man under 40 in good health. CDR3 loop: CASSYMRYGVYTF. In DNA, the CDR3 is TGTGCCAGCAGTTACATGCGGTACGGTGTCTACACCTTC.